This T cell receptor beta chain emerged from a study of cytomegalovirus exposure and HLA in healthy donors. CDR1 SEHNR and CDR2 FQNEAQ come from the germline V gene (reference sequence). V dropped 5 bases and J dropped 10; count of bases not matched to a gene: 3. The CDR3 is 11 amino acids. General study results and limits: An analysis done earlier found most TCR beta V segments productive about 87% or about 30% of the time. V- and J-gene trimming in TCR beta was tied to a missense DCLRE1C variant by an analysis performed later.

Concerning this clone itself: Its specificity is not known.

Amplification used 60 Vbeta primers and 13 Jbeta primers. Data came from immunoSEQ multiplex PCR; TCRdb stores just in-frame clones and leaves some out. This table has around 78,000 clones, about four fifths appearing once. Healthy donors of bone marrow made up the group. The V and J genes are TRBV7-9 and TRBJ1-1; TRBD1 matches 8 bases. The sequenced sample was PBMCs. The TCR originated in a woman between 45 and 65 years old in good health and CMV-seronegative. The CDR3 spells CASSPDRVAFF. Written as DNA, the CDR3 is TGTGCCAGCAGCCCGGACAGGGTAGCTTTCTTT.